This T cell receptor (beta chain) was observed in a study of T cells in women clearing cervical HPV infection (dated by TCRdb to 2017 to 2018). As for the study more broadly: The cases were some 25 women with histologically confirmed HPV16-related CIN3 or worse, and 2 of these cases were invasive cancers. Controls were more than 20 women whose single incident HPV16 infection cleared within 12 months without precancer or cancer developing. Blood from cases was collected at the visit where the lesion was first found, while blood from controls was collected once the infection could no longer be detected. For cases, a median interval of roughly 150 days, with an interquartile range of 90 to 200 days, was observed between lesion detection and blood sampling. HLA typing was available for only a few women, so HLA type could not be excluded as a confounder. The exploratory proof-of-principle case-control study was nested within the Guanacaste HPV Natural History Study in Costa Rica and compared TCR repertoires across cervical HPV16 outcomes. Cases and controls were matched on age within five years and on year of sample collection. Cases had a median age of around 32 years compared with 38 to 40 for controls, and baseline characteristics showed no significant differences between the groups. The parent cohort enrolled roughly 9,400 women aged 18 or older in Guanacaste, Costa Rica, in about 1992 to 1995 and followed the women for roughly 7 years. Five blinded duplicates per group were added as quality controls, so that 60 or so samples were obtained: roughly 50 participants and 10 replicates. Findings and caveats that apply to the study as a whole: Significantly higher TCR repertoire richness was observed in CIN3+ cases than in controls across sequencing depths, whereas no difference in evenness was found. The cross-sectional design could not show whether the associations came before the infection or were a result of it, and neither effector/memory subsets nor HPV-specific T cells were isolated. Lower TRBV6-7 relative abundance was observed in cases than in controls (roughly 0.12% versus 0.15%; Bonferroni P = 0.0008). Because the number of T cells in each sample was unknown, differences in richness could reflect differing T-cell content rather than repertoire biology. Random forest classifiers combining richness and V gene abundances distinguished cases from controls with an estimated AUC of more than 0.8.

Using the immunoSEQ assay, multiplex PCR amplified TCR beta CDR3 regions from an average of roughly 1,100 ng of genomic DNA per sample. Primer bias was corrected in the assay by using a complete synthetic TCR repertoire to establish an amplification baseline. The amplicons were sequenced using the Illumina platform. From the authors' description of their analysis: Sequences were error-corrected by clustering with frequency ratios and a modified nearest-neighbor algorithm and were then analyzed in the immunoSEQ Analyzer with IMGT gene definitions. At each rarefaction depth, TCR richness and evenness were averaged across 20 rarefaction repeats, and samples with fewer sequences than that depth were excluded. V, D and J gene relative abundances were compared between groups with Wilcoxon rank sum tests, applying FDR correction. An intraclass correlation of 90% to 97% for TCR richness and an average of around 82% across approximately 63 gene segments were obtained from the blinded duplicates. The clones in this table, taken by TCRdb from immuneACCESS, are in-frame only. Not every clone is retained; where verified, under half of the shortfall comes from an unresolved V gene, and the cause of the rest is unknown. The V and J calls and the clone size are those of that table, but D and trimming were determined from the DNA. This sample's table has entries for tens of thousands of clones. The top ten clonotypes cover 5.5% to 8.5% of the sample.

As concerns this clone: No cognate antigen has been identified for it. Sequencing ends 3 residues short of the CDR3 end; the germline J gene provides the rest.

The CDR3 holds 13 amino acids from the cysteine to the phenylalanine. Shown are 30 bases from within the CDR3, in frame from base 1. Per the germline V gene (reference sequence), SEHNR is the CDR1 and FQNEAQ is the CDR2. Every participant had a single incident cervical HPV16 infection, and prevalent HPV16 infections were excluded. Cervical HPV DNA was detected with MY09/MY11 PCR, and genotyping was done by dot-blot hybridization. More than 14 mL of heparinized blood was centrifuged, after which the buffy coat was aliquoted, frozen at -30 degrees C, and then stored at -80 degrees C. Genomic DNA was extracted from buffy coat specimens using QIAGEN kits.

The sequence joins TRBV7-9 to TRBJ1-1, and possibly TRBD1, on 5 matching bases. This TCR was sampled from a woman between 18 and 75 years old with a cervical HPV16 infection that either progressed to CIN3+ or cleared (not recorded which). The sample taken for sequencing was blood buffy coat. The CDR3 sequence is CASSRIRGSEAFF. The CDR3 DNA, read in part, is TGTGCCAGCAGCCGGATAAGGGGATCAGAA.